The 10 T cell receptor beta chains presented below share a single source sample, sequenced in a study of T cells in Graves' hyperthyroidism and ophthalmopathy. Amplified regions were TCR beta CDR3 sequences from RNA transcripts. First-round RT-PCR of the TCR CDR3 relied on the HTBI primer set. TCRdb re-analysed the multiplex PCR reads in MiXCR, keeping a single row per CDR3 protein. The sample shows roughly 650,000 distinct CDR3 sequences, roughly 15% of them seen only once. Sequencing was done on a sample of blood. The receptors shown here come from a woman in her thirties or forties with Graves' ophthalmopathy.

This clonotype appeared many times. J is TRBJ2-1 and V is TRBV6-1, with TRBD1 matching 8 bases. This CDR3 spans 15 amino acids. Germline V gene lookup returns CDR1 MNHNS and CDR2 SASEGT. V trimming: 4 bases; J trimming: 2 bases; junction bases outside the gene matches: 4. The CDR3, as DNA: TGTGCCAGCAGTGCAGACAGGGGACCCTACAATGAGCAGTTCTTC. It specifies CASSADRGPYNEQFF.

This clonotype was recorded many times. The chain has TRBV20-1 and TRBJ1-1; D perhaps matches TRBD1 (6 bases). Trimming pared 0 bases from V and 4 bases from J, leaving 9 bases between. The CDR3 loop spans 13 amino acids. Germline CDR1 reads DFQATT; CDR2 reads SNEGSKA (reference sequence). The CDR3 DNA reads as TGCAGTGCTAGAGACAGGGGTGGCACTGAAGCTTTCTTT. Translating gives CSARDRGGTEAFF.

Of note for this clonotype: The junction does not match germline at one end; this may be a read error. This sequence joins TRBV20-1 and TRBJ1-4; D may be TRBD1 (6 bases). Per germline, CDR1 DFQATT and CDR2 SNEGSKA (reference sequence). The CDR3 is 15 residues long. The CDR3 protein is CSASGGGATNEKLFF. CDR3 nucleotides: TGCAGTGCTTCCGGGGGGGGGGCAACGAATGAAAAACTGTTTTTT.

Many counts were recorded for this clonotype. The chain couples TRBV20-1 to TRBJ1-2, with 7 bases lining up with TRBD1. V was clipped by 0 bases and J by 4 bases; unmatched bases: 8. In germline, CDR1 is DFQATT, CDR2 SNEGSKA (reference sequence). There are 15 residues in the CDR3. The CDR3 protein is CSARDRKGQLYGYTF. The CDR3 region has the DNA TGCAGTGCTAGAGATAGAAAGGGACAGCTCTATGGCTACACCTTC.

This clonotype was observed at least ten times. V gene TRBV6-1 combines with J gene TRBJ2-7, with 12 bases that match TRBD2. Germline loops: CDR1 MNHNS, CDR2 SASEGT. CDR3 length: 16 residues. J lost 5 bases, V lost 7 bases, and 12 bases had no gene match. CDR3 sequence: CASTATGTSGRNEQYF. The CDR3 nucleotides read TGTGCCAGCACCGCGACGGGCACTAGCGGGAGGAACGAGCAGTACTTC.

This clonotype was found a few times. V usage is TRBV10-3 and J usage is TRBJ1-6; possible D gene TRBD1, 5 bases. Trimming removed 3 bases from V and 0 bases from J, with 12 bases in between. Germline lookup yields CDR1 ENHRY and CDR2 SYGVKD. The CDR3 sequence is 17 residues long. The CDR3 sequence: CAISDGAGFSYNSPLHF. As DNA, the CDR3 is TGTGCCATCAGTGATGGGGCAGGATTCTCCTATAATTCACCCCTCCACTTT.

Many counts were recorded for this clonotype. The chain has TRBV29-1 and TRBJ2-3; D may be TRBD2 (7 bases). V gave up 5 bases and J gave up 6 bases, with 9 bases separating them. CDR1 is SQVTM, CDR2 ANQGSEA, per germline. The CDR3 is made up of 11 amino acids. CDR3 amino acids: CSVSGGDTQYF. Here the CDR3 DNA reads TGCAGCGTTTCGGGGGGCGATACGCAGTATTTT.

Worth noting for this clonotype: A much larger clone lies a single base off, so this may be a read error. The chain recombines TRBV3-1 with TRBJ1-4, with 7 positions matching TRBD1. CDR1 is LGHDT and CDR2 is YNNKEL in the germline V gene (reference sequence). With V trimmed by 0 bases and J by 11 bases, 6 bases remained unmatched. The CDR3 runs to 14 residues. As DNA, the CDR3 is TGTGCCAGCAGCCAAGAAAGGGCAGGGGGGAAACTGTTTTTT. This gives the protein CASSQERAGGKLFF. The full variable domain, its missing parts supplied by reference TRBV3-1 and TRBJ1-4, is DTAVSQTPKYLVTQMGNDKSIKCEQNLGHDTMYWYKQDSKKFLKIMFSYNNKELIINETVPNRFSPKSPDKAHLNLHINSLELGDSAVYFCASSQERAGGKLFFGSGTQLSVL.

This clonotype was observed at least ten times. The V call is TRBV30, the J call TRBJ1-2; D may be TRBD1 (5 bases). CDR3 size: 11 residues. The germline gives CDR1 GTSNPN, CDR2 SVGIG (reference sequence). The germline V and J ends were trimmed by 2 bases and 6 bases, with 7 bases remaining between them. The CDR3 sequence: CAWSQGNGYTF. The CDR3 nucleotides are TGTGCCTGGAGTCAGGGTAATGGCTACACCTTC. Drawing the rest from reference TRBV30 and TRBJ1-2, the complete variable domain is SQTIHQWPATLVQPVGSPLSLECTVEGTSNPNLYWYRQAAGRGLQLLFYSVGIGQISSEVPQNLSASRPQDRQFILSSKKLLLSDSGFYLCAWSQGNGYTFGSGTRLTVV.

This clonotype was counted between two and nine times. The rearrangement uses TRBV25-1 and TRBJ1-1; D not resolved. This CDR3 has 15 residues. The germline CDR1 and CDR2 sequences are MGHDK and SYGVNS. V was pared by 3 bases and J by 3 bases, with 14 bases between. CDR3 in amino acids: CASSDPTTLDTEAFF. As DNA, the CDR3 is TGTGCCAGCAGTGACCCGACCACGTTGGACACTGAAGCTTTCTTT.